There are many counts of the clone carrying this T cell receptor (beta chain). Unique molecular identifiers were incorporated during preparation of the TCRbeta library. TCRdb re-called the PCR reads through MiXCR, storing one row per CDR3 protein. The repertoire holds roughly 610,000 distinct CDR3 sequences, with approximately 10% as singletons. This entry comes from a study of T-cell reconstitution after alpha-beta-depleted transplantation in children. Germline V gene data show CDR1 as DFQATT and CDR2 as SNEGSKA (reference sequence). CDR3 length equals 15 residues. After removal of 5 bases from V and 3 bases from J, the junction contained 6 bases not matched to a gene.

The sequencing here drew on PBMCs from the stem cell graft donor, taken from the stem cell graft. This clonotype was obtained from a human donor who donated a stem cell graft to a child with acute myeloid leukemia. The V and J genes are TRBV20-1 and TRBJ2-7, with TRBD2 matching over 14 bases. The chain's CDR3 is CSAPRTSGRIYEQYF. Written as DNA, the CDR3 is TGCAGTGCTCCTCGGACTAGCGGGAGGATCTACGAGCAGTACTTC.